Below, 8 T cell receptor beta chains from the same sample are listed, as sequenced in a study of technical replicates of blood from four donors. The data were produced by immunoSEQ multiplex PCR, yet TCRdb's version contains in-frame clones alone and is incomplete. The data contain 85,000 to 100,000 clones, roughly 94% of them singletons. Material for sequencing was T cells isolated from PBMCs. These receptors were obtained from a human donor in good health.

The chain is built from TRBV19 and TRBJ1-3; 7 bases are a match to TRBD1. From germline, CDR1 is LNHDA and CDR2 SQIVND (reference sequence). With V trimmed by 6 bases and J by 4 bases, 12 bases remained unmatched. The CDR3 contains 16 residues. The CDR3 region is CASSALGLQGGNTIYF. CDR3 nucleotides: TGTGCCAGTAGCGCCCTCGGATTACAGGGGGGAAACACCATATATTTT.

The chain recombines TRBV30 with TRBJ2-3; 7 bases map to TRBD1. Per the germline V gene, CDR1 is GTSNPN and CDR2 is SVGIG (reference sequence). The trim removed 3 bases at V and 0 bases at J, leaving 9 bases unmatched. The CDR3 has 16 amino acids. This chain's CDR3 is CAWRAWDRPSTDTQYF. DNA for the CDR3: TGTGCCTGGAGGGCTTGGGACAGACCTAGCACAGATACGCAGTATTTT. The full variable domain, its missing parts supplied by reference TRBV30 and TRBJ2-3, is SQTIHQWPATLVQPVGSPLSLECTVEGTSNPNLYWYRQAAGRGLQLLFYSVGIGQISSEVPQNLSASRPQDRQFILSSKKLLLSDSGFYLCAWRAWDRPSTDTQYFGPGTRLTVL.

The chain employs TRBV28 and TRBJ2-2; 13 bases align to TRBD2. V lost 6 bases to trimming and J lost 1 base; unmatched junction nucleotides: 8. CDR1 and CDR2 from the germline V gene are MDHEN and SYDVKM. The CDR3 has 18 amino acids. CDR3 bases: TGTGCCAGCAGCCTAAGACTAGCGGGAGGACTGAACACCGGGGAGCTGTTTTTT. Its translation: CASSLRLAGGLNTGELFF.

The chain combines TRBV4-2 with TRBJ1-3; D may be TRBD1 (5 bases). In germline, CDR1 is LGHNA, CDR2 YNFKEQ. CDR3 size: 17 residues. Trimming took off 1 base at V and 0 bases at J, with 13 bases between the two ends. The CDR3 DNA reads TGTGCCAGCAGCCAAGTTCTAGGAGGGACCTCTGGAAACACCATATATTTT. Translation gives CASSQVLGGTSGNTIYF.

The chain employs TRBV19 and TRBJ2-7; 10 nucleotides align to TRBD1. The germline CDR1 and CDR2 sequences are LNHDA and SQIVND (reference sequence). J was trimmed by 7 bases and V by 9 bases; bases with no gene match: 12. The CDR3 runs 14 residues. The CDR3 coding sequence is TGTGCCAGGCAAACCGGGACAGGGGTTTATGAGCAGTACTTC. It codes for CARQTGTGVYEQYF.

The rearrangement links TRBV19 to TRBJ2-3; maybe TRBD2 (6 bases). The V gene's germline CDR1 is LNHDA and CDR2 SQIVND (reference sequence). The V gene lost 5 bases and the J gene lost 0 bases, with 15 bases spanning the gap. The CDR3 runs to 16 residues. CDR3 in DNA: TGTGCCAGTAGTGCGGTGGGAGGTAGAAGCACAGATACGCAGTATTTT. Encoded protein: CASSAVGGRSTDTQYF.

The CDR3 nucleotides are TGTGCCTGGAGTGTAGGCACAACTAAGCCGCCAGGCTACACCTTC. This codes for CAWSVGTTKPPGYTF. V is TRBV30 and J is TRBJ1-2; no clear D. Trimming shortened V by 0 bases and J by 8 bases, and 19 bases separated the two germline ends. This CDR3 spans 15 amino acids. Germline lookup yields CDR1 GTSNPN and CDR2 SVGIG (reference sequence).

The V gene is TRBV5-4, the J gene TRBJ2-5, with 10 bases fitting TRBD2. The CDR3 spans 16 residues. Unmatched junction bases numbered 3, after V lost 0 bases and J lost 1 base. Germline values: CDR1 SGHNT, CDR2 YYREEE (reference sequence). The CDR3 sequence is CASSLALAGAQETQYF. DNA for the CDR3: TGTGCCAGCAGCTTGGCCCTAGCGGGGGCCCAAGAGACCCAGTACTTC.